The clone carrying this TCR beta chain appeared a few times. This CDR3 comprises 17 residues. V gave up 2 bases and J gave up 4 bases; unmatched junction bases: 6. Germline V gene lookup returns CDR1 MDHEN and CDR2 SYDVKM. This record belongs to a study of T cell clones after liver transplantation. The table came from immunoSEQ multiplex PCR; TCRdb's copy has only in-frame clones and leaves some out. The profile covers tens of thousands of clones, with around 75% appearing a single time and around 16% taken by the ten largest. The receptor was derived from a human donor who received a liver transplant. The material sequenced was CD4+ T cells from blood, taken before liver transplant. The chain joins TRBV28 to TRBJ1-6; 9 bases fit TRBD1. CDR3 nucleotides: TGTGCCAGCAGTTTACCTGGGACAGGGATTTATAATTCACCCCTCCACTTT. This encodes CASSLPGTGIYNSPLHF. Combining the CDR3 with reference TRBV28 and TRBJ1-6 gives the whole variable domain DVKVTQSSRYLVKRTGEKVFLECVQDMDHENMFWYRQDPGLGLRLIYFSYDVKMKEKGDIPEGYSVSREKKERFSLILESASTNQTSMYLCASSLPGTGIYNSPLHFGNGTRLTVT.